Listed here is a single TCR beta chain. Per the authors' pipeline: Using reference gene primer amplification, nucleated cell counts were estimated. Some clones are missing from TCRdb's copy, which holds only in-frame ones; the method was immunoSEQ multiplex PCR. V and J calls and clone size are given by that table; D and trimming were obtained from the DNA. This sample yields about 140,000 clones, of which 86% are seen a single time; almost 8.5% belongs to the top ten. The data derive from a study of blood T cell repertoires in COVID-19. Overall study context: Donors in the United States, Italy and Spain gave samples during acute or convalescent COVID-19. T cells, B-cell-depleted T cells, or PBMCs supplied cDNA or gDNA.

V was trimmed by 3 bases and J by 6 bases, leaving 11 bases between them. The CDR3 loop spans 13 amino acids. Germline V CDR1 and CDR2: MNHNS, SASEGT. The source is a woman aged 60-75 years with acute or convalescent COVID-19. This chain connects TRBV6-1 to TRBJ2-5, with TRBD2 as a possible D gene (5 bases). The sequencing sample was made of peripheral blood. CDR3 DNA: TGTGCCAGCAGTGACGAGGGATGGCAGACCCAGTACTTC. The encoded protein is CASSDEGWQTQYF.